This T cell receptor (beta chain) originates from a study of cytomegalovirus exposure and HLA in healthy donors (dated by TCRdb to 2017 to 2019). Looking at the study overall: In an earlier analysis of 450 to 750 of the donors, 250 to 350 Gb of sequence data and roughly 100 million unique TCR beta sequences from about 179 million T cells were reported. The study aimed to test whether signatures of past pathogen exposure could be identified by cataloging public T cell receptors. Using immunosequencing, the study profiled T cell repertoires from 666 subjects and related those repertoires to cytomegalovirus serostatus. Rather than using new phenotypic data, the later analysis identified candidate immune exposures from TCR beta sequences and from how often those sequences occurred across donors. To predict cytomegalovirus infection status, the study combined high-throughput TCR immunosequencing, statistical association of individual TCRs with disease status, and machine learning. HLA typing included class I and class II loci at four-digit resolution. All discovery cohort repertoires had been generated on a single sequencing platform. Typing coverage varied by locus: about 629-640 donors for A, B, C, DRB1 and DQB1; approximately 560 for DQA1; 606 for DPA1; approximately 450 for DPB1. Donor age, sex, ethnicity and CMV serostatus were collected together with the repertoire data. The genetic ancestry cluster associated with self-reported Caucasian donors included 81% of the roughly 380 genotyped donors. On average, around 240,000 unique TCR beta nucleotide sequences were sequenced per donor among about 400 genotyped donors of the cohort, with about 17% of those sequences being non-productive. A later genetic analysis took genome-wide SNP genotypes for about 65% of the roughly 670 donors and used that subset as a discovery cohort. About 280 gigabases of sequencing data and 75 million to 85 million unique TCR sequences made up an early release that covered 640 HLA-typed donors. To study patterns of TCR occurrence, a later analysis re-analyzed previously published TCR beta repertoires from several hundred donors and added high-resolution HLA genotyping. Besides the first cohort of hundreds of subjects, a separate validation cohort made up of some 110 different subjects was used. An earlier analysis of 587 of the donors applied high-throughput TCR beta sequencing to assess whether each TCR beta V gene segment acted as functional or pseudogenic. Roughly five DR-DQ haplotypes were handled as single units for association and clustering because linkage in the cohort was strong. General findings and caveats noted by the study authors: The authors suggested that the approach could potentially be generalized to other disease states and immunological phenotypes. A later analysis reported that several top co-occurrence clusters appeared linked to parvovirus B19, influenza, CMV and Epstein-Barr virus. In a later genetic analysis, a missense DCLRE1C variant was associated with V-gene and J-gene trimming of TCR beta chains, and the association was replicated in an independent cohort. In a later analysis, HLA-associated TCR beta chains were found to be more clonally expanded and to have lower generation probabilities than equally common non-associated chains. Most TCR sequences were observed very rarely across donors, whereas some public TCRs were present in many individuals. Because counts were too low, seventeen rarely observed V segments, including chromosome 9 orphons, were excluded from the earlier analysis of roughly 580 of the donors. A further reported finding was that TCR beta sequences accurately predicted the HLA-A and HLA-B alleles for most subjects in the first cohort. Because HLA typing was missing for some donors at each locus, association tests included only the typed subset. For the cohort, immune exposure information was limited to CMV serostatus. The presence/absence analyses assumed that sequencing depth was roughly uniform across donors, and that assumption may not be true. Assigning TCR associations to individual alleles was difficult when HLA alleles, especially DR and DQ, strongly co-occurred. The study gave a list of roughly 150 TCR beta chains associated with cytomegalovirus. According to a later analysis, most CMV-associated TCR beta chains appeared to be HLA-restricted, and the HLA associations seemed to be driven largely by CMV exposure. Specific HLA alleles were associated with about 17,000 TCR beta sequences at a false discovery rate of 0.05 in a later analysis. Linkage disequilibrium might explain the correlated functional status among segregating V segments, but an unknown experimental factor could not be ruled out. In vitro tests confirmed that a few of the cytomegalovirus-associated TCR beta chains recognize cytomegalovirus antigens. The 87-base-pair reads could not distinguish some IMGT-functional V segments, including TRBV6-2 and TRBV6-3, so those segments were excluded. A later analysis found that TCR association rates varied across HLA loci, with DRB1 alleles showing the most associated TCRs and HLA-C alleles the fewest. In an earlier analysis of a few hundred of the donors, most TCR beta V segments were observed in productive rearrangements about 87% or about 30% of the time, broadly matching IMGT annotations. The classifier was reported to diagnose cytomegalovirus status with high specificity and sensitivity in both the original and validation cohorts. The cohort was sequenced for TCR beta chains only, and without alpha or paired-chain data the features that could be detected were limited. In a later genetic analysis, fewer N-insertions in productive TCRs were reported among donors in an Asian-associated ancestry cluster than the approximately 710-donor mean. A cluster of highly shared sequence variants was judged likely to represent a technical artifact of the sequencing pipeline.

The CDR3 covers 15 residues, taking in both the cysteine and the phenylalanine. Here the CDR3 DNA is all that survives: 45 bases in frame from base 1. Trimming removed 2 bases from V and 3 bases from J; the gene matches leave 3 bases unexplained. Receptor amplification or capture employed the immunoSEQ multiplex PCR assay. For the multiplex PCR, a mixture combining 60 forward primers for TCR Vbeta segments and 13 reverse primers for TCR Jbeta segments was used. Amplification of the CDR3 region of rearranged TCR beta genes was performed with a multiplex PCR assay on genomic DNA. Amplified TCR beta libraries were sequenced as 87-base-pair reads on the Illumina HiSeq System. Concerning the study's data processing: A later analysis counted tens of millions of unique TCR beta chains across the 700 or so repertoires, and about 10 million of these chains were shared by at least two donors. To remove PCR and sequencing errors, raw reads were error-corrected and collapsed into unique sequences using a nearest-neighbor algorithm that merged closely related sequences. CDR3 sequences were aligned to IMGT reference sequences to assign V, D and J gene segments. For a sequence to be retained, a match of at least six nucleotides was required to both a V gene segment and a J gene segment. Rearrangements were classified as productive when the CDR3 lacked stop codons and remained in frame with V and J, and all other rearrangements were classified as non-productive. CDR3 was defined by IMGT convention, running from the second conserved V-encoded cysteine to the conserved J-encoded phenylalanine. The earlier analysis of 500 to 650 of the donors excluded any sequence lacking an unambiguous match to a single V gene segment. An earlier analysis of about 590 of the donors classified V segments as functional when productive rearrangements were above 56.7% and as segregating when the standard deviation between donors was above 5%. To diagnose cytomegalovirus status from the catalog of TCR beta chain sequences, a statistical classification framework was built. In a later analysis, TCR nucleotide sequences were compared against IMGT/GENE-DB human TR gene sequences so that V and J genes could be assigned. The TCRdist pipeline was used in a later analysis to assign CDR3 sequences and most-parsimonious VDJ recombination scenarios. In a later analysis, each TCR beta chain was defined by its CDR3 amino acid sequence together with its V-gene family, and reads without a unique V-gene family were excluded. As a way to deal with suspected cross-contamination and a sequencing artifact, a later analysis dropped approximately 570 nucleotide sequences that were highly shared and had low generation probability. In a later analysis, a clonal expansion index was calculated for each public chain from normalized within-repertoire ranks of inferred template counts. In a later analysis, generation probabilities were computed with a VDJ recombination model fitted to out-of-frame rearrangements, and the resulting probabilities were checked against IGoR. In a later analysis, hypergeometric tests were used to score TCR-TCR, TCR-HLA and TCR-CMV co-occurrence, with a repertoire-size bias correction applied to TCR pairs. False discovery rates were estimated in a later analysis by permuting HLA or CMV assignments 20 times. A later analysis grouped co-occurring TCRs with DBSCAN, adding TCRdist sequence similarity when clustering within HLA-allele-positive subsets. For co-occurrence clustering, repertoires with fewer than 30,000 or more than 120,000 public chains were excluded, along with roughly 5 repertoires with anomalous nucleotide sharing. Drawn from immuneACCESS, this table holds only the in-frame rearrangements with V and J called that TCRdb kept. Clones are partly lost; checked studies trace under half to an unresolved V gene and leave the rest unexplained. V and J calls and clone size are as listed in that table; D and trimming were resolved from the DNA. Recorded for this sample are about 200,000 clones; roughly 79% of them occurred a single time. The biggest ten clones account for approximately 2% of the sample.

About this clone: Its antigen specificity is not known. No much larger clonotype is one base removed from it; base qualities were not supplied.

The cohort was made up of several hundred healthy bone marrow donors. At the time of sampling, every cohort member was nominally healthy, though immune exposures that went unrecorded were likely present. The donor tested CMV seronegative, placing the donor among the 350 or so seronegative members of the cohort. A peripheral blood sample was collected from each donor, and TCR beta sequencing was performed on peripheral blood mononuclear cells. Genomic DNA extraction from the blood cell samples was performed with the Qiagen DNeasy Blood Extraction Kit. What was sequenced was PBMCs. This TCR was sampled from a man aged 30 to 45 in good health and CMV-seronegative. The V gene is TRBV23-1 and the J gene is TRBJ1-2; TRBD1 aligns with 10 central bases. TRBV23-1 is reported as an ORF; its role is uncertain. The bases read TGCGCCAGCAGTCAAGACAGGGGGCCAGACTATGGCTACACCTTC. It codes for CASSQDRGPDYGYTF.